There are a few counts of the clone carrying this TCR beta chain. The antigen is undetermined. The TCR cDNA carried a universal primer site and UMIs from 5'RACE template switching. TCRdb processed the 5' RACE reads anew with MiXCR; each CDR3 protein has one entry. The table has around 340,000 distinct CDR3 sequences, approximately 13% seen once. This record belongs to a study of T cells after yellow fever vaccination. General study results and limits: Contaminating bulk clonotypes could be abundant in FACS-sorted repertoires. The booster response re-showed most primary clones: approximately 97% CD4, approximately 90% CD8.

V dropped 4 bases and J dropped 0; count of bases not matched to a gene: 3. CDR3 length: 15 residues. Germline-derived CDR1 and CDR2 are KGHSH and LQKENI. This chain connects TRBV18 to TRBJ1-1; 9 bases fit TRBD1. Sequenced material: CD4+ T cells sorted from PBMCs, taken 15 days after the yellow fever booster vaccination. The clonotype comes from a man between 18 and 35 years old who received the YFV17D yellow fever vaccine. For the CDR3, the DNA is TGTGCCAGCTCACAACAGGGGGCGGTGAACACTGAAGCTTTCTTT. Translation gives CASSQQGAVNTEAFF.